This T cell receptor (beta chain) is from a study of shared clonotypes between healthy human individuals. Broader study findings: The study found roughly 5% of naive CD4 clonotypes shared across several donors.

Per germline, CDR1 SGHTS and CDR2 YDEGEE. CDR3 length equals 17 residues. V lost 0 bases, J lost 0 bases, and 14 bases lay in between. Only in-frame clones appear in the TCRdb table, and some are missing; sequencing was by immunoSEQ multiplex PCR. This sample carries a few million clones, 80% to 95% of them seen once, and the ten largest clones take about 0.41%. In the case of this clone: What it recognizes is unknown.

The sequenced sample consisted of naive CD4+ T cells from PBMCs. Described subset: CD45RA+ positively selected. The chain links TRBV5-8 to TRBJ2-3; D possibly matches TRBD1 or TRBD2 (5 bases each). This TCR came from a man younger than 35 in good health. Some clones in this sample may be carry-over from other donors' samples. Here the CDR3 DNA reads TGTGCCAGCAGCTTGGACCCTCAGGGACCTAGCACAGATACGCAGTATTTT. Its protein is CASSLDPQGPSTDTQYF.